This T cell receptor beta chain is from a study of T cell responses to AZD1222 COVID-19 vaccine. CDR1 and CDR2 (germline): MNHEY, SMNVEV (reference sequence). Losses at the gene ends were 5 bases for V and 0 bases for J; bases not matched to a gene: 9. The CDR3 has 16 residues. Study-wide points: Donors skewed white British and female; clonal diversity was possibly underestimated.

TCRdb's copy holds only in-frame clones and misses some; the assay was immunoSEQ multiplex PCR. The table shows about 130,000 clones, with 90% occurring only once. With respect to this clone: Its antigen is not known.

The starting material was peripheral blood, obtained on day 0 of MenACWY control vaccination. The chain joins TRBV27 to TRBJ2-7; 8 nucleotides agree with TRBD1. This sequence originates from an adult in good health. In DNA form, the CDR3 reads TGTGCCAGCAGTAACCGGGACAGGCCGAGCTCCTACGAGCAGTACTTC. Amino acid sequence: CASSNRDRPSSYEQYF.